These 8 T cell receptor beta chains were sequenced from one sample in a study of shared clonotypes between healthy human individuals. The data were produced by immunoSEQ multiplex PCR, yet TCRdb's version contains in-frame clones alone and is incomplete. This table holds some 1,900,000 clones, roughly 95% found once. CD45RO-negative CD8 cells positively selected for CCR7 made up the naive population, which excluded terminally differentiated effector memory CD45RA+ cells. Sequenced sample: naive CD8+ T cells sorted from blood. The receptors derive from a man in his late teens or twenties in good health.

The genes are TRBV10-3 and TRBJ2-7; 15 positions match TRBD2. CDR3 size: 17 residues. With V trimmed by 3 bases and J by 7 bases, 10 bases remained unmatched. Germline V gene data show CDR1 as ENHRY and CDR2 as SYGVKD. Here the CDR3 reads CAISDPGLAGGPSEQYF. CDR3 bases: TGTGCCATCAGTGACCCCGGACTAGCGGGAGGGCCAAGTGAGCAGTACTTC.

The V call is TRBV6-5, the J call TRBJ1-6, with a possible D match to TRBD1 (5 bases). Deletions cut 0 bases from V and 7 bases from J, with 10 bases between. The CDR3 runs to 15 residues. Per germline, CDR1 MNHEY and CDR2 SVGAGI. The CDR3 spells CASSYSGVWNSPLHF. As DNA, the CDR3 is TGTGCCAGCAGTTACTCGGGGGTTTGGAATTCACCCCTCCACTTT.

The chain is built from TRBV23-1 and TRBJ2-4, with D hard to call. TRBV23-1 is an ORF, and what it does is uncertain. Between the trimmed V and J ends, which lost 6 bases and 2 bases, there was a span of 17 bases. The CDR3 covers 16 residues. The chain's CDR3 is CASSPSVLAPKNIQYF. CDR3 DNA: TGCGCCAGCAGCCCAAGCGTTCTGGCCCCCAAAAACATTCAGTACTTC.

This chain's CDR3 is CASSYGTGGSYNEQFF. The DNA of the CDR3 is TGTGCCAGCAGTTATGGGACAGGGGGGTCTTACAATGAGCAGTTCTTC. The chain links TRBV6-5 to TRBJ2-1; 11 bases match TRBD1. Germline trimming cut 3 bases from V and 4 bases from J; bases unmatched to any gene: 5. The CDR3 runs 16 residues. Germline V gives CDR1 MNHEY, CDR2 SVGAGI.

DNA of the CDR3: TGTGCCAGCAGTTTCTCCCATGGGACACTCACCGGGGAGCTGTTTTTT. Its protein product is CASSFSHGTLTGELFF. The V and J genes are TRBV28 and TRBJ2-2; D is possibly TRBD1 (6 bases). CDR3 length equals 16 residues. Between the trimmed V and J ends, which lost 3 bases and 4 bases, there was a span of 15 bases. The germline V gene encodes CDR1 MDHEN and CDR2 SYDVKM.

The chain carries TRBV7-9 and TRBJ2-7; no reliable D call. V lost 5 bases and J 0 bases, leaving 11 bases between the germline ends. Germline V gene lookup returns CDR1 SEHNR and CDR2 FQNEAQ (reference sequence). The CDR3 loop spans 14 amino acids. The CDR3 DNA is TGTGCCAGCAGCCCAGTTTTCAGCTCCTACGAGCAGTACTTC. Translating gives CASSPVFSSYEQYF.

The rearrangement joins TRBV11-2 to TRBJ1-1; 8 bases line up with TRBD1. Germline trimming cut 1 base from V and 6 bases from J; bases unmatched to any gene: 1. The CDR3 length is 13 residues. Germline V lookup: CDR1 SGHAT, CDR2 FQNNGV. The CDR3 protein is CASSLGGQAEAFF. CDR3 DNA: TGTGCCAGCAGCTTAGGGGGACAGGCTGAAGCTTTCTTT.

The chain combines TRBV4-3 with TRBJ1-6; 7 positions match TRBD1. The germline V gene has CDR1 LGHNA and CDR2 YSLEER. This CDR3 has 16 amino acids. After removal of 4 bases from V and 6 bases from J, the junction contained 9 bases not matched to a gene. The CDR3 DNA reads TGCGCCAGCAGCCGGATACGGGACAGCCCTAATTCACCCCTCCACTTT. It codes for CASSRIRDSPNSPLHF.